This T cell receptor beta chain was profiled in a study of blood T cell dynamics during melanoma immunotherapy. Time point specified: pre-treatment baseline. Libraries were prepared by immunoSEQ multiplex PCR; TCRdb keeps only in-frame clonotypes and omits some of them. Of around 13,000 clones in the sample, about 88% were seen once. The CDR3 consists of 14 residues. Germline loops: CDR1 LNHDA, CDR2 SQIVND (reference sequence). V lost 3 bases, J lost 0 bases, and 8 bases lay in between. Sequencing used blood, obtained from a patient treated with checkpoint blockade. The rearrangement links TRBV19 to TRBJ1-1; D uncertain. The TCR sequence derives from a human donor with melanoma. CDR3 amino acids: CASSITVMNTEAFF. CDR3 coding DNA: TGTGCCAGTAGTATTACAGTGATGAACACTGAAGCTTTCTTT.